The 30 T cell receptor beta chains below were found in one sample sequenced in a study of CD8 T cells in ankylosing spondylitis (TCRdb year 2017). What the work shows at the level of the full study, not this receptor alone: A TCR beta motif of seven or eight highly homologous amino acid variants appeared characteristic of blood from ankylosing spondylitis patients.

Which antigens these TCRs recognize remains unknown. The protocol used for the library was 5' RACE. Sequencer: Illumina HiSeq 2500. TCRdb reanalyzed the raw reads on its own, using fastp at Q25 for trimming and MiXCR for clone calling, and kept in-frame beta chains. Rows with a matching CDR3 protein are joined into one entry that keeps the most common DNA and genes. Across this sample there are over 200,000 distinct CDR3 sequences, with around 17% seen only once. About 39% of the sample is held by the ten biggest clonotypes. Sequencing was performed on blood, either unsorted or a sorted T cell fraction (not recorded which). The receptors derive from a male donor with ankylosing spondylitis.

The chain uses TRBV2 and TRBJ1-3, with D possibly TRBD1 on 5 matching bases. The CDR3 is 17 amino acids. V dropped 7 bases and J dropped 0 bases, with 19 bases sitting between them. Germline V gene lookup returns CDR1 SNHLY and CDR2 FYNNEI. CDR3 in amino acids: CASTSPGGGSSGNTIYF. The CDR3 DNA reads TGTGCCAGCACCTCACCCGGGGGAGGGAGCTCTGGAAACACCATATATTTT. Filled out from reference TRBV2 and TRBJ1-3, the complete variable domain reads EPEVTQTPSHQVTQMGQEVILRCVPISNHLYFYWYRQILGQKVEFLVSFYNNEISEKSEIFDDQFSVERPDGSNFTLKIRSTKLEDSAMYFCASTSPGGGSSGNTIYFGEGSWLTVV.

At least ten counts were recorded for this clonotype. The CDR3 nucleotides read TGTGCCAGCAGGGACAGTTACCAAGAGACCCAGTACTTC. Protein sequence: CASRDSYQETQYF. The chain has TRBV12-3 or TRBV12-4 and TRBJ2-5, with D maybe TRBD1 (6 bases). The V end lost 6 bases, the J end lost 0 bases, and 8 bases lay between the germline ends. The CDR3 is made up of 13 amino acids.

This clonotype was observed a few times. The rearrangement uses TRBV5-6 and TRBJ2-1, with TRBD1 identical over 8 bases. Trimming took 4 bases from V and 3 from J; bases not matched to a gene: 3. The length of the CDR3 is 14 residues. The germline V gene has CDR1 SGHDT and CDR2 YYEEEE. Here the CDR3 DNA reads TGTGCCAGCAGCGGACAGGGATTCTACAATGAGCAGTTCTTC. Translation gives CASSGQGFYNEQFF.

J is TRBJ2-7 and V is TRBV6-5; 7 nucleotides align to TRBD1. The V gene's germline CDR1 is MNHEY and CDR2 SVGAGI. J gave up 2 bases and V 3 bases, and 7 bases lay outside the gene matches. This CDR3 is built from 15 residues. The chain's CDR3 is CASSYKGADPYEQYF. The CDR3 DNA sequence: TGTGCCAGCAGTTATAAGGGGGCCGATCCCTACGAGCAGTACTTC.

This clonotype was counted many times. The CDR3 region has the DNA TGTGCCATCAGTGAGTCGAATAATCTGGGCGGGATGACAGATACGCAGTATTTT. It is translated as CAISESNNLGGMTDTQYF. J is TRBJ2-3 and V is TRBV10-3; a possible D gene is TRBD2 (6 bases). V shed 0 bases and J shed 3 bases, with 19 bases lying between them. This CDR3 has 18 amino acids. Germline V CDR1 and CDR2: ENHRY, SYGVKD.

This clonotype was seen many times. This chain uses TRBV27 with TRBJ1-2; 9 bases fit TRBD1. CDR1 is MNHEY and CDR2 is SMNVEV in the germline V gene (reference sequence). The CDR3 consists of 17 residues. V gave up 0 bases and J gave up 0 bases; unmatched junction bases: 5. The CDR3 here is CASSLSTGGNANYGYTF. Written as DNA, the CDR3 is TGTGCCAGCAGTTTATCAACAGGGGGCAATGCTAACTATGGCTACACCTTC.

This clonotype turned up a few times. The gene calls are TRBV20-1 and TRBJ1-1; the D gene is possibly TRBD1 (5 bases). CDR1 DFQATT and CDR2 SNEGSKA come from the germline V gene (reference sequence). There are 15 residues in the CDR3. The ends were cut back, 0 bases at V and 6 bases at J, with 17 bases in the middle. Here the CDR3 DNA reads TGCAGTGCTAGAGATCCGGGGCAGGGTTTCGCTGAAGCTTTCTTT. As protein: CSARDPGQGFAEAFF.

A word on this clonotype: The junction and the germline gene differ at one end; a read error may be behind it. The chain recombines TRBV12-3 or TRBV12-4 with TRBJ2-3, with a weak D call TRBD2 (5 bases). The CDR3 sequence is 18 residues long. DNA of the CDR3: TGTGCCTGCAGTACCCTCCTGACCGGTCGGGGTAGCACAGATACGCAGTATTTT. It yields the protein CACSTLLTGRGSTDTQYF.

The rearrangement links TRBV20-1 to TRBJ2-7; 8 nucleotides match TRBD2. The V gene end was trimmed by 6 bases and the J gene end by 0 bases; junction bases not matched to a gene: 4. There are 13 residues in the CDR3. Germline V gene data show CDR1 as DFQATT and CDR2 as SNEGSKA (reference sequence). CDR3 DNA sequence: TGCAGTGCGAACAGCGGGAGCTCCTACGAGCAGTACTTC. Protein product: CSANSGSSYEQYF.

This clonotype was observed a handful of times. CDR3 protein: CASTKGAPRDEKLFF. The CDR3 coding sequence is TGTGCCAGCACCAAGGGGGCCCCCCGGGATGAAAAACTGTTTTTT. The chain combines TRBV28 with TRBJ1-4, with 7 bases that match TRBD1. Trimming at V came to 7 bases and at J to 6 bases, leaving 11 bases not matched to a gene. Germline CDR1 MDHEN, CDR2 SYDVKM. The CDR3 spans 15 residues.

The gene calls are TRBV11-1 and TRBJ2-6; D ambiguous. V was pared by 2 bases and J by 0 bases, with 23 bases between. The CDR3 consists of 21 residues. Germline V gene data show CDR1 as SGHAT and CDR2 as FQDESV (reference sequence). In nucleotides, the CDR3 is TGTGCCAGCAGCTTAAGGGAAGGCCCGGATGGTTTGGGCTCTGGGGCCAACGTCCTGACTTTC. Its protein product is CASSLREGPDGLGSGANVLTF.

This clonotype has more than one count but fewer than ten. V usage is TRBV7-6 and J usage is TRBJ1-4; D gene uncertain. CDR3 length equals 18 residues. V lost 2 bases and J lost 1, with 17 bases in between. The V gene's germline CDR1 is SGHVS and CDR2 FNYEAQ. The CDR3 nucleotides read TGTGCCAGCAGCTTACTTTCTGTGGACGAACTAACTAATGAAAAACTGTTTTTT. This sequence encodes CASSLLSVDELTNEKLFF.

About this clonotype: Because the CDR3 is missing its conserved closing phenylalanine or tryptophan, this is likely a read error. J is TRBJ1-1 and V is TRBV20-1; the D is unclear. Trimming pared 0 bases from V and 3 bases from J, leaving 8 bases between. The CDR3 runs 13 residues. Germline assignment: CDR1 DFQATT and CDR2 SNEGSKA (reference sequence). CDR3 protein: CSARDERHTEAFL. The CDR3, as DNA: TGCAGTGCTAGAGATGAGCGGCACACTGAAGCTTTCCTT.

The chain carries TRBV15 and TRBJ1-1, with TRBD1 matching 9 bases. The germline CDR1 and CDR2 sequences are LNHNV and YYDKDF (reference sequence). This CDR3 contains 15 residues. Unmatched junction bases numbered 6, after V lost 5 bases and J lost 2 bases. Written as DNA, the CDR3 is TGTGCCACCAGCGCCTACAGGGGGCTCAACACTGAAGCTTTCTTT. Encoded protein: CATSAYRGLNTEAFF.

V usage is TRBV5-1 and J usage is TRBJ1-1; D gene uncertain. Germline V gene lookup returns CDR1 SGHRS and CDR2 YFSETQ. CDR3 length: 13 amino acids. The V end lost 0 bases, the J end lost 5 bases, and 8 bases lay between the germline ends. The CDR3 nucleotides read TGCGCCAGCAGCTTGGATTGGCAAACTGAAGCTTTCTTT. It is translated as CASSLDWQTEAFF.

This clonotype was seen once. V gene TRBV6-1 combines with J gene TRBJ2-3; D assignment may be TRBD1 or TRBD2 (5 bases each). CDR3 length: 15 residues. Germline loops: CDR1 MNHNS, CDR2 SASEGT. With 3 bases removed from V and 5 bases from J, the gap between germline ends came to 15 bases. CDR3 sequence: CASSDRDHLGDTQYF. The DNA for the CDR3 is TGTGCCAGCAGTGACCGGGACCATTTAGGAGATACGCAGTATTTT.

This clonotype was observed once. The rearrangement uses TRBV18 and TRBJ2-7; TRBD1 is a possible D gene (6 bases). The germline V gene encodes CDR1 KGHSH and CDR2 LQKENI. This CDR3 contains 14 residues. Trimming took off 3 bases at V and 6 bases at J, with 15 bases between the two ends. CDR3 DNA sequence: TGTGCCAGCTCACCGACAGGAGATCGGGTCGAGCAGTACTTC. Translation: CASSPTGDRVEQYF. Variable domain in full (rest from reference TRBV18 and TRBJ2-7): NAGVMQNPRHLVRRRGQEARLRCSPMKGHSHVYWYRQLPEEGLKFMVYLQKENIIDESGMPKERFSAEFPKEGPSILRIQQVVRGDSAAYFCASSPTGDRVEQYFGPGTRLTVT.

This chain links TRBV4-3 with TRBJ2-3; D is unclear. CDR3 length equals 15 residues. Germline lookup yields CDR1 LGHNA and CDR2 YSLEER. Deletions cut 0 bases from V and 6 bases from J, with 13 bases between. CDR3 region: CASSQDSRLRDTQYF. DNA for the CDR3: TGCGCCAGCAGCCAAGATTCCCGACTTAGGGATACGCAGTATTTT.

This clonotype appeared many times. The rearrangement joins TRBV4-2 to TRBJ2-7; 8 nucleotides agree with TRBD2. Trimming cost V 0 bases and J 2 bases; bases outside gene matches: 9. CDR1 LGHNA and CDR2 YNFKEQ come from the germline V gene. This CDR3 has 17 amino acids. The CDR3 sequence is CASSQEPSGSLTYEQYF. CDR3 DNA sequence: TGTGCCAGCAGCCAAGAACCCAGCGGGAGCCTTACCTACGAGCAGTACTTC.

V and J are TRBV15 and TRBJ2-1; 7 positions agree with TRBD2. V was clipped by 5 bases and J by 8 bases; unmatched bases: 9. Germline CDR1 and CDR2: LNHNV and YYDKDF (reference sequence). The CDR3 is 14 amino acids. CDR3 sequence reads: CATSPWSGADEQFF. For the CDR3, the DNA is TGTGCCACCAGCCCCTGGAGCGGGGCGGATGAGCAGTTCTTC.

The J gene is TRBJ2-2, the V gene TRBV7-8, with 10 positions matching TRBD1. V lost 3 bases, J lost 5 bases, and 6 bases stayed unmatched. Germline lookup yields CDR1 SGHVS and CDR2 FQNEAQ. The CDR3 runs 16 residues. The CDR3 protein is CASSFSGTGVTGELFF. CDR3 in DNA: TGTGCCAGCAGCTTCTCCGGGACAGGGGTAACCGGGGAGCTGTTTTTT.

V gene TRBV4-1 combines with J gene TRBJ2-6; perhaps D is TRBD1 or TRBD2 (5 bases each). Trimming stripped 0 bases from V and 0 bases from J, with 12 bases between. In germline, CDR1 is MGHRA, CDR2 YSYEKL. CDR3 size: 18 residues. The CDR3 DNA is TGCGCCAGCAGCCAAGAAGGGACGGCCCTCTCTGGGGCCAACGTCCTGACTTTC. Encoded protein: CASSQEGTALSGANVLTF.

This chain links TRBV5-4 with TRBJ1-1, with a possible D match to TRBD1 (6 bases). The CDR3 length is 15 residues. Germline V gene sequence: CDR1 SGHNT, CDR2 YYREEE (reference sequence). Between the trimmed V and J ends, which lost 4 bases and 0 bases, there was a span of 13 bases. CDR3 sequence: CASSLTGTMNTEAFF. CDR3 bases: TGTGCCAGCAGCCTAACCGGGACAATGAACACTGAAGCTTTCTTT. Together with reference TRBV5-4 and TRBJ1-1, the CDR3 gives the full variable domain: ETGVTQSPTHLIKTRGQQVTLRCSSQSGHNTVSWYQQALGQGPQFIFQYYREEENGRGNFPPRFSGLQFPNYSSELNVNALELDDSALYLCASSLTGTMNTEAFFGQGTRLTVV.

A few counts support this clonotype. The rearrangement links TRBV20-1 to TRBJ2-1, with a tentative D call TRBD2 (5 bases). Germline CDR1 is DFQATT and CDR2 is SNEGSKA (reference sequence). CDR3 size: 13 residues. Trimming cost V 7 bases and J 4 bases, with 14 bases left between them. This CDR3 is CSGRRSSYNEQFF. The CDR3 coding sequence is TGCAGTGGTCGGAGGTCTTCATACAATGAGCAGTTCTTC.

This clonotype was picked up many times. The chain combines TRBV7-9 with TRBJ2-4; D remains ambiguous. Trimming shortened V by 1 base and J by 7 bases, and 8 bases separated the two germline ends. The germline CDR1 and CDR2 sequences are SEHNR and FQNEAQ (reference sequence). CDR3 length equals 13 residues. CDR3 residues: CASSLEGSNIQYF. As DNA, the CDR3 is TGTGCCAGCAGCTTAGAAGGGTCCAACATTCAGTACTTC.

This clonotype was picked up a small number of times. V is TRBV20-1 and J is TRBJ2-5; 13 bases match TRBD2. CDR3 size: 17 residues. V lost 2 bases to trimming and J lost 4 bases; unmatched junction nucleotides: 10. The germline gives CDR1 DFQATT, CDR2 SNEGSKA (reference sequence). The CDR3 DNA sequence: TGCAGTGCTAGAAAATCTTACGGACTAGCGGGAGCAGAGACCCAGTACTTC. Its protein product is CSARKSYGLAGAETQYF.

This clonotype was seen more than once but under ten times. This sequence joins TRBV7-9 and TRBJ2-2; 12 positions agree with TRBD2. This CDR3 is built from 16 residues. The V and J ends lost 5 bases and 7 bases, in that order; junction bases with no gene match: 8. Germline V gene data show CDR1 as SEHNR and CDR2 as FQNEAQ (reference sequence). The CDR3 region has the DNA TGTGCCAGCAGCCGTCTAGCGGGGGGGCGTCTCGGGGAGCTGTTTTTT. Protein sequence: CASSRLAGGRLGELFF.

The chain combines TRBV4-1 with TRBJ2-2; 11 nucleotides agree with TRBD2. This CDR3 comprises 18 residues. CDR1 and CDR2 from the germline V gene are MGHRA and YSYEKL. V lost 0 bases, J lost 4 bases, and 7 bases stayed unmatched. In DNA form, the CDR3 reads TGCGCCAGCAGCCAAGATCACGTACTAGCGGGAGTCACCGGGGAGCTGTTTTTT. This gives the protein CASSQDHVLAGVTGELFF.

This clonotype was counted between two and nine times. The rearrangement links TRBV12-5 to TRBJ1-2; D remains ambiguous. Germline loops: CDR1 LGHNT, CDR2 FRNRAP. The CDR3 loop spans 17 amino acids. The V end lost 0 bases, the J end lost 4 bases, and 18 bases lay between the germline ends. The DNA for the CDR3 is TGTGCTAGTGGTTTGGTACCGATGGGCGGAATCCCCTATGGCTACACCTTC. Translating it yields CASGLVPMGGIPYGYTF.

This clonotype appeared a few times. The chain employs TRBV20-1 and TRBJ2-3, with D perhaps matching TRBD1 (6 bases). The CDR3 spans 13 residues. CDR1 and CDR2 (germline): DFQATT, SNEGSKA (reference sequence). Trimming removed 4 bases at V and 0 bases at J, with 8 bases between. CDR3 amino acids: CSAIGGSTDTQYF. The CDR3 nucleotides are TGCAGTGCTATAGGGGGAAGCACAGATACGCAGTATTTT.